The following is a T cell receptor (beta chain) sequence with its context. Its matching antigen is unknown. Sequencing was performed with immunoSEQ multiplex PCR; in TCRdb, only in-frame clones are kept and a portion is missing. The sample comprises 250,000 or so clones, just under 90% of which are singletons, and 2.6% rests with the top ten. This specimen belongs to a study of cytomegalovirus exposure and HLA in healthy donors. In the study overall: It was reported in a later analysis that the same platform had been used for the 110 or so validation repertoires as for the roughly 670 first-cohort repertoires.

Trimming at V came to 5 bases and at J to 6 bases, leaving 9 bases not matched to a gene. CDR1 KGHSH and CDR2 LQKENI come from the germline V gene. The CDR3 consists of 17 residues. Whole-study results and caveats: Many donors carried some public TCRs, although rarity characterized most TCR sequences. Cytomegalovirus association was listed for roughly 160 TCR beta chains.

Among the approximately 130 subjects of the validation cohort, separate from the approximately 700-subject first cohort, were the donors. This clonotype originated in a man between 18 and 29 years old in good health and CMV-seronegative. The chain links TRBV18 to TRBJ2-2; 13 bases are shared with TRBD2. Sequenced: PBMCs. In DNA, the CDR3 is TGTGCCAGCTCAGGGACAGGGACTAGCGGGGTGGCCGGGGAGCTGTTTTTT. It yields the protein CASSGTGTSGVAGELFF.